This is a list of T cell receptor beta chains from one sample in a study of blood T cell repertoires in COVID-19. Method: immunoSEQ multiplex PCR; TCRdb's copy keeps in-frame clones and lacks some. The table lists about 280,000 clones, around 80% of them singletons. The source material was PBMCs or T cells enriched from blood (not recorded which). These receptors originate from a man between 35 and 55 years old who had been exposed to COVID-19. The CDR3 runs from the conserved cysteine through the conserved F or W. A D gene is named only where the DNA matches it firmly. Only some rows state a clone size, as once, few, many or a class for expanded clones.

size | D | J | V | CDR3 | DNA
few | TRBD1 | TRBJ1-3 | TRBV6-5 | CASTPGTASGNTIYF | TGTGCCAGCACCCCCGGGACAGCCTCTGGAAACACCATATATTTT
NA | NA | TRBJ2-1 | TRBV7-3 | CASSPPSGQEQFF | TGTGCCAGCAGCCCACCCAGTGGGCAAGAGCAGTTCTTC
NA | NA | TRBJ1-1 | TRBV7-9 | CASSFGSYNTEAFF | TGTGCCAGCAGCTTCGGGTCGTACAACACTGAAGCTTTCTTT
NA | NA | TRBJ2-1 | TRBV7-9 | CASSLMPFDSYYNEQFF | TGTGCCAGCAGCTTAATGCCTTTTGACAGTTATTACAATGAGCAGTTCTTC
NA | TRBD2 | TRBJ2-1 | TRBV5-1 | CASSLGGLAEYNEQFF | TGCGCCAGCAGCTTGGGGGGACTAGCGGAGTACAATGAGCAGTTCTTC
NA | TRBD2 | TRBJ2-3 | TRBV6-7 | CASRSLAGGESGLDTQYF | TGTGCCAGCCGGAGTCTAGCGGGAGGAGAAAGTGGATTAGATACGCAGTATTTT
NA | TRBD1 | TRBJ1-1 | TRBV25-1 | CASSGSQGDNTEAFF | TGTGCCAGCAGTGGATCCCAGGGGGACAACACTGAAGCTTTCTTT
NA | NA | TRBJ2-7 | TRBV21-1 | CASSSRDREMYF | TGTGCCAGCAGCTCCCGGGACAGGGAAATGTACTTC
NA | NA | TRBJ2-1 | TRBV14 | CASSTRGDNEQFF | TGTGCCAGCAGCACTCGTGGAGACAATGAGCAGTTCTTC
NA | TRBD2 | TRBJ2-7 | TRBV7-9 | CASTRGWTSSYEQYF | TGTGCCAGCACTAGAGGGTGGACTAGCTCCTACGAGCAGTACTTC
NA | NA | TRBJ2-7 | TRBV5-1 | CASSLAMSSYEQYF | TGCGCCAGCAGCTTAGCTATGAGCTCCTACGAGCAGTACTTC
NA | NA | TRBJ2-6 | TRBV5-1 | CASSLGSTSGANVLTF | TGCGCCAGCAGCTTGGGCAGTACCTCTGGGGCCAACGTCCTGACTTTC
NA | TRBD2 | TRBJ2-5 | TRBV5-4 | CASSFRQGGRETQYF | TGTGCCAGCAGCTTCCGCCAGGGCGGGAGGGAGACCCAGTACTTC
NA | NA | TRBJ2-1 | TRBV15 | CATSRDPRGDYNEQFF | TGTGCCACCAGCAGAGATCCCCGAGGTGACTACAATGAGCAGTTCTTC
many | NA | TRBJ2-4 | TRBV15 | CATSRDYLGKLAKNIQYF | TGTGCCACCAGCAGAGATTATCTCGGTAAACTAGCCAAAAACATTCAGTACTTC
NA | NA | TRBJ2-1 | TRBV25-1 | CASSELREKPDEQFF | TGTGCCAGCAGTGAATTGAGGGAAAAGCCAGATGAGCAGTTCTTC
NA | NA | TRBJ2-7 | TRBV27 | CASSFSGAGEQYF | TGTGCCAGCAGTTTTTCGGGAGCTGGAGAGCAGTACTTC
NA | NA | TRBJ2-4 | TRBV2 | CASSNSGVSGNIQYF | TGTGCCAGCAGTAATAGCGGCGTCTCGGGAAACATTCAGTACTTC
NA | NA | TRBJ1-2 | TRBV12-3/TRBV12-4 | CASVRYHGYTF | TGTGCCAGCGTACGCTACCACGGCTACACCTTC
NA | TRBD2 | TRBJ2-1 | TRBV7-9 | CASSEWTSGDRNEQFF | TGTGCCAGCAGCGAATGGACTAGCGGGGACCGCAATGAGCAGTTCTTC
NA | TRBD1 | TRBJ2-4 | TRBV5-1 | CASSLLGQENIQYF | TGCGCCAGCAGCTTGTTGGGACAGGAAAACATTCAGTACTTC
NA | NA | TRBJ1-2 | TRBV4-1 | CASSQTGSTTNYGYTF | TGCGCCAGCAGCCAAACAGGGAGCACCACTAACTATGGCTACACCTTC
NA | NA | TRBJ1-3 | TRBV30 | CAWSVVAGNTIYF | TGTGCCTGGAGTGTGGTTGCGGGAAACACCATATATTTT
once | NA | TRBJ2-1 | TRBV2 | CASSDVGRVNEQFF | TGTGCCAGCAGTGACGTCGGGAGAGTTAATGAGCAGTTCTTC
once | TRBD1 | TRBJ2-3 | TRBV30 | CAWSQGQGADTQYF | TGTGCCTGGAGTCAGGGACAGGGGGCAGATACGCAGTATTTT
NA | TRBD1 | TRBJ2-4 | TRBV29-1 | CSAWPDRKNIQYF | TGCAGCGCCTGGCCGGACAGGAAAAACATTCAGTACTTC
once | NA | TRBJ2-5 | TRBV18 | CASSPRGQETQYF | TGTGCCAGCTCACCAAGGGGACAAGAGACCCAGTACTTC
NA | NA | TRBJ2-7 | TRBV18 | CASSPRSQGGFPYYEQYF | TGTGCCAGCTCACCACGGTCACAGGGCGGATTTCCTTACTACGAGCAGTACTTC
NA | TRBD2 | TRBJ2-1 | TRBV18 | CASSPGGTRQGQFF | TGTGCCAGCTCCCCGGGGGGAACAAGGCAAGGGCAGTTCTTC
few | NA | TRBJ1-1 | TRBV11-2 | CASYTPGAFF | TGTGCCAGCTATACCCCGGGGGCTTTCTTT
NA | NA | TRBJ1-6 | TRBV2 | CASSPRGSSYNSPLHF | TGTGCCAGCAGTCCCCGGGGTAGCTCCTATAATTCACCCCTCCACTTT
NA | TRBD2 | TRBJ2-1 | TRBV27 | CASSLGLAGVSEQFF | TGTGCCAGCAGTTTGGGACTAGCGGGAGTTAGCGAGCAGTTCTTC
NA | TRBD1 | TRBJ2-5 | TRBV18 | CASSQPGQRETQYF | TGTGCCAGCTCACAACCGGGACAGCGAGAGACCCAGTACTTC
NA | TRBD2 | TRBJ2-2 | TRBV7-2 | CASSGGLAGRTGELFF | TGTGCCAGCAGCGGAGGACTAGCGGGACGCACCGGGGAGCTGTTTTTT
NA | TRBD1 | TRBJ1-6 | TRBV30 | CAWRGPTGGSYNSPLHF | TGTGCCTGGAGGGGACCTACAGGGGGCTCCTATAATTCACCCCTCCACTTT
NA | NA | TRBJ2-3 | TRBV18 | CASSRRRGDTDTQYF | TGTGCCAGCTCACGGCGGCGGGGAGACACAGATACGCAGTATTTT
once | TRBD1 | TRBJ2-6 | TRBV9 | CASSVAPGQGSFSGANVLTF | TGTGCCAGCAGCGTAGCTCCGGGACAGGGGTCTTTCTCTGGGGCCAACGTCCTGACTTTC
NA | NA | TRBJ2-5 | TRBV9 | CASSVGRRSTEGETQYF | TGTGCCAGCAGCGTAGGTCGGAGGAGTACCGAGGGAGAGACCCAGTACTTC
NA | NA | TRBJ1-1 | TRBV5-4 | CASRLKGVVDTEAFF | TGTGCCAGCAGATTGAAAGGGGTTGTAGACACTGAAGCTTTCTTT
NA | TRBD1 | TRBJ2-7 | TRBV7-2 | CASSLEGGTGNYEQYF | TGTGCCAGCAGCTTGGAGGGGGGGACAGGGAATTACGAGCAGTACTTC
NA | TRBD1 | TRBJ1-2 | TRBV9 | CASSAGTGSLYGYTF | TGTGCCAGCAGCGCTGGGACAGGGAGTCTCTATGGCTACACCTTC
NA | TRBD1 | TRBJ2-4 | TRBV11-3 | CASSFQGALGKNIQYF | TGTGCCAGCAGCTTCCAGGGGGCGCTGGGCAAAAACATTCAGTACTTC
NA | TRBD1 | TRBJ2-6 | TRBV5-1 | CASSDQGAGANVLTF | TGCGCCAGCAGCGACCAGGGGGCTGGGGCCAACGTCCTGACTTTC
NA | NA | TRBJ2-3 | TRBV5-4 | CASSPREADTQYF | TGTGCCAGCAGCCCCCGGGAAGCAGATACGCAGTATTTT